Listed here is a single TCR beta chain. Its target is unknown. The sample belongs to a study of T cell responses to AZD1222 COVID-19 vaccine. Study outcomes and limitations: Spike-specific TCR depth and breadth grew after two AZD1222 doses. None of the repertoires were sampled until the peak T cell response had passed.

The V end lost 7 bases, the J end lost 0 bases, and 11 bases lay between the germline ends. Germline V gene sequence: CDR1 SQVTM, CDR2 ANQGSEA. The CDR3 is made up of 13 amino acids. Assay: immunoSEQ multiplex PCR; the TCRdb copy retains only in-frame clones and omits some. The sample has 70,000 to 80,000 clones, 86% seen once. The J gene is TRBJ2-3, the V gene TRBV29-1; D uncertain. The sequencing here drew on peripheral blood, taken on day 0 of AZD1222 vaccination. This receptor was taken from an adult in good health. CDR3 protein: CSATDSSTDTQYF. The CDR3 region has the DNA TGCAGCGCTACGGATTCTAGCACAGATACGCAGTATTTT.